Shown below are 5 T cell receptor beta chains from a single sample sequenced in a study of CD8 T cell repertoires and HIV-1 epitope variants. Clones were sequenced by immunoSEQ multiplex PCR, and TCRdb holds only the in-frame ones, with some missing. The sample shows thousands of clones, about two thirds of them seen only once. Their cognate antigens are unknown. The sample was cultured CD8+ T cells derived from PBMCs. The receptor source for this set is a male donor with HIV.

The sample holds one count of this clone. The chain links TRBV6-1 to TRBJ2-7, with 8 positions matching TRBD1. Trimming took 11 bases from V and 4 from J; bases not matched to a gene: 7. Germline CDR1 and CDR2: MNHNS and SASEGT. This CDR3 contains 12 residues. Written as DNA, the CDR3 is TGTGCCGGCGGACAGGGTGGGTACGAGCAGTACTTC. This translates into CAGGQGGYEQYF.

The rearrangement links TRBV5-5 to TRBJ2-7; D unclear. Trimming took off 2 bases at V and 4 bases at J, with 10 bases between the two ends. Germline CDR1 SGHKS, CDR2 YYEKEE (reference sequence). The CDR3 loop spans 13 amino acids. The CDR3 spells CASSFGLGYEQYF. CDR3 nucleotide sequence: TGTGCCAGCAGCTTTGGGCTAGGATACGAGCAGTACTTC. The variable domain in full, with the rest retrieved from reference TRBV5-5 and TRBJ2-7, is DAGVTQSPTHLIKTRGQQVTLRCSPISGHKSVSWYQQVLGQGPQFIFQYYEKEERGRGNFPDRFSARQFPNYSSELNVNALLLGDSALYLCASSFGLGYEQYFGPGTRLTVT.

The rearrangement uses TRBV7-8 and TRBJ2-3, with TRBD2 matching over 9 bases. The ends lost 8 bases at V and 1 base at J; junction bases unmatched: 10. The CDR3 totals 16 residues. Germline V gene sequence: CDR1 SGHVS, CDR2 FQNEAQ. The CDR3: CASHELAGTRTDTQYF. CDR3 sequence (DNA): TGTGCCAGCCACGAGCTAGCGGGGACACGCACAGATACGCAGTATTTT.

V and J are TRBV5-1 and TRBJ2-7; D gene ambiguous. CDR1 is SGHRS, CDR2 YFSETQ, per germline. V was pared by 3 bases and J by 5 bases, with 6 bases between. CDR3 size: 11 residues. CDR3 coding DNA: TGCGCCAGCAGCTCAACCAACGAGCAGTACTTC. Its protein is CASSSTNEQYF.

The gene calls are TRBV28 and TRBJ1-4; no clear D gene. Trimming stripped 1 base from V and 8 bases from J, with 8 bases between. The germline CDR1 and CDR2 sequences are MDHEN and SYDVKM. This CDR3 contains 13 residues. The CDR3 loop is CASSLLPREKLFF. CDR3 DNA sequence: TGTGCCAGCAGTTTATTGCCTCGGGAAAAACTGTTTTTT.